The T cell receptor beta chain under discussion was sequenced for a study of blood T cell repertoires in COVID-19. The CDR3 contains 17 residues. The V and J ends lost 3 bases and 2 bases respectively, with 19 bases between them. CDR1 is LGHNT and CDR2 is FRNRAP in the germline V gene. Everyone who took part was roughly 18 to 89 years old, and they came from about two dozen US areas. TCRdb's table, derived via immunoSEQ multiplex PCR, lists solely in-frame clones and lacks some. The table includes around 370,000 clones, approximately 90% detected once. The V call is TRBV12-5, the J call TRBJ1-2, with a weak D call TRBD1 (5 bases). Source material: PBMCs or T cells enriched from blood (not recorded which). The receptor was isolated from a woman under 30 who had recovered from COVID-19. The CDR3 loop is CASGFQGTEFTNYGYTF. DNA of the CDR3: TGTGCTAGTGGTTTTCAGGGCACGGAATTTACCAACTATGGCTACACCTTC.